These 25 T cell receptor beta chains were sequenced from one sample in a study of OX40 agonist ivuxolimab in advanced cancers. Clones were read by immunoSEQ multiplex PCR, and TCRdb kept only the in-frame ones, dropping some. The sample contains roughly 26,000 clones, 76% of which appear only once. Sequencing was performed on CD4+ or CD8+ T cells sorted from blood, taken in a trial of the OX40 agonist ivuxolimab. All receptors come from an adult with an advanced solid tumor such as melanoma, head and neck, liver or kidney cancer.

The CDR3 sequence is CASREGQGTYEQYF. The CDR3 bases are TGTGCCAGCAGGGAGGGACAGGGGACCTACGAGCAGTACTTC. The chain uses TRBV2 and TRBJ2-7; the match to TRBD1 covers 10 bases. Germline trimming cut 6 bases from V and 2 bases from J; bases unmatched to any gene: 4. The CDR3 runs to 14 residues. CDR1 and CDR2 from the germline V gene are SNHLY and FYNNEI.

The gene calls are TRBV7-2 and TRBJ2-3; TRBD2 matches at 11 bases. In germline, CDR1 is SGHTA, CDR2 FQGNSA. The V segment lost 5 bases and the J segment 3 bases; nucleotides outside the gene matches: 13. This CDR3 is 18 amino acids long. The CDR3 is CASSRGLAGQKGTDTQYF. DNA of the CDR3: TGTGCCAGCAGCCGTGGACTAGCGGGTCAAAAGGGGACAGATACGCAGTATTTT.

Only a few counts were recorded for this clone. J is TRBJ1-1 and V is TRBV4-1; no firm D call. V was clipped by 6 bases and J by 2 bases, with 13 bases between them. There are 14 residues in the CDR3. In germline, CDR1 is MGHRA, CDR2 YSYEKL. CDR3 residues: CASRGPLRNTEAFF. CDR3 nucleotides: TGCGCCAGCAGAGGACCGCTTCGCAACACTGAAGCTTTCTTT.

CDR3 sequence (DNA): TGTGCCAGCAGCTCAACCGGGACACCGAACACTGAAGCTTTCTTT. Translating it yields CASSSTGTPNTEAFF. This chain joins TRBV7-6 and TRBJ1-1, with a tentative D call TRBD1 (6 bases). V was pared by 4 bases and J by 1 base, with 13 bases between. This CDR3 region has 15 residues. The germline gives CDR1 SGHVS, CDR2 FNYEAQ.

The chain uses TRBV4-2 and TRBJ2-3; D is possibly TRBD2 (6 bases). The germline V gene encodes CDR1 LGHNA and CDR2 YNFKEQ. CDR3 length: 16 residues. The ends were cut back, 0 bases at V and 1 base at J, with 11 bases in the middle. The DNA for the CDR3 is TGTGCCAGCAGCCAAGATTCGCCTAGCGGCACAGATACGCAGTATTTT. Its translation: CASSQDSPSGTDTQYF.

The rearrangement uses TRBV11-3 and TRBJ1-2; 8 bases match TRBD1. CDR1 SGHNT and CDR2 YENEEA come from the germline V gene. The V segment lost 5 bases and the J segment 8 bases; nucleotides outside the gene matches: 10. This CDR3 has 14 amino acids. For the CDR3, the DNA is TGTGCCAGCAGCCCGGGGACAGGAGGGGAAGGCTACACCTTC. Translation gives CASSPGTGGEGYTF.

This clone appeared a single time. The chain joins TRBV11-3 to TRBJ2-5; D perhaps matches TRBD1 (6 bases). Trimming cost V 2 bases and J 5 bases, with 9 bases left between them. CDR3 length: 13 amino acids. Germline V gene sequence: CDR1 SGHNT, CDR2 YENEEA. The CDR3 DNA sequence: TGTGCCAGCAGCTTAAGGGGGACGGAGACCCAGTACTTC. It encodes CASSLRGTETQYF.

V and J are TRBV30 and TRBJ1-5; no clear D. The CDR3 has 13 residues. The V gene's germline CDR1 is GTSNPN and CDR2 SVGIG (reference sequence). Trimming stripped 2 bases from V and 0 bases from J, with 5 bases between. The CDR3 reads CAWSPGSNQPQHF. CDR3 bases: TGTGCCTGGAGTCCCGGTAGCAATCAGCCCCAGCATTTT.

The J gene is TRBJ2-5, the V gene TRBV7-8, with TRBD2 matching over 14 bases. Germline trimming cut 7 bases from V and 5 bases from J; bases unmatched to any gene: 9. The CDR3 contains 16 residues. Germline loops: CDR1 SGHVS, CDR2 FQNEAQ. The CDR3 region is CASNRLAGGFRETQYF. The CDR3 nucleotides are TGTGCCAGCAATAGACTAGCGGGGGGGTTTAGGGAGACCCAGTACTTC.

This chain joins TRBV5-1 and TRBJ2-4; D ambiguous. This CDR3 is 18 amino acids long. The V end lost 0 bases, the J end lost 0 bases, and 16 bases lay between the germline ends. Germline V gives CDR1 SGHRS, CDR2 YFSETQ. The CDR3 loop reads CASSLALRQELAKNIQYF. CDR3 sequence (DNA): TGCGCCAGCAGCTTGGCCCTTAGACAAGAACTAGCCAAAAACATTCAGTACTTC.

The chain combines TRBV7-2 with TRBJ1-5; 9 nucleotides match TRBD1. Trimming at V came to 5 bases and at J to 5 bases, leaving 7 bases not matched to a gene. The length of the CDR3 is 15 residues. The germline V gene has CDR1 SGHTA and CDR2 FQGNSA. CDR3: CASSPTGTGHQPQHF. The CDR3 DNA reads as TGTGCCAGCAGCCCAACCGGGACAGGGCATCAGCCCCAGCATTTT.

A remark on this clone: The junction and the germline gene differ at one end; a read error may be behind it. V and J are TRBV18 and TRBJ2-5, with a weak D call TRBD2 (5 bases). Per germline, CDR1 KGHSH and CDR2 LQKENI. This CDR3 has 15 residues. The CDR3 nucleotides are TGTGCCAGCTCACCACCGAGGGCGGAACAAGTGACCCAGTACTTC. Translation: CASSPPRAEQVTQYF.

The V and J genes are TRBV5-5 and TRBJ1-2; D is ambiguous. Trimming shortened V by 0 bases and J by 1 base, and 7 bases separated the two germline ends. The CDR3 has 14 amino acids. Germline V gene data show CDR1 as SGHKS and CDR2 as YYEKEE (reference sequence). CDR3 nucleotides: TGTGCCAGCAGCTTGGATGATTTTAACTATGGCTACACCTTC. This translates into CASSLDDFNYGYTF.

This sequence joins TRBV29-1 and TRBJ1-4; D perhaps matches TRBD1 (6 bases). This CDR3 region has 14 residues. Trimming left V 0 bases short and J 7 bases short, with 12 bases between. CDR1 is SQVTM and CDR2 is ANQGSEA in the germline V gene. The CDR3 sequence: CSVEETGGSEKLFF. The CDR3 DNA follows: TGCAGCGTTGAAGAAACCGGGGGCAGTGAAAAACTGTTTTTT.

The V and J genes are TRBV28 and TRBJ2-7; the match to TRBD1 covers 10 bases. Trimming removed 4 bases from V and 6 bases from J; junction bases left unmatched: 12. This CDR3 has 16 residues. Germline CDR1 and CDR2: MDHEN and SYDVKM. DNA of the CDR3: TGTGCCAGCAGTTCCCCCGGGACAGGGGATTCGGGCGAGCAGTACTTC. Its translation is CASSSPGTGDSGEQYF. Combining the CDR3 with reference TRBV28 and TRBJ2-7 gives the whole variable domain DVKVTQSSRYLVKRTGEKVFLECVQDMDHENMFWYRQDPGLGLRLIYFSYDVKMKEKGDIPEGYSVSREKKERFSLILESASTNQTSMYLCASSSPGTGDSGEQYFGPGTRLTVT.

The CDR3 sequence: CASLVLGEKLFF. CDR3 coding DNA: TGTGCCAGTCTTGTTTTGGGTGAAAAACTGTTTTTT. The rearrangement joins TRBV2 to TRBJ1-4, with D unclear. The V end lost 9 bases, the J end lost 7 bases, and 12 bases lay between the germline ends. Germline loops: CDR1 SNHLY, CDR2 FYNNEI. The CDR3 consists of 12 residues.

This rearrangement joins TRBV25-1 to TRBJ2-7; TRBD1 agrees at 10 bases. CDR1 MGHDK and CDR2 SYGVNS come from the germline V gene. V shed 8 bases, J shed 3 bases, and the junction held 4 bases outside the gene matches. This CDR3 comprises 13 residues. The CDR3 sequence: CASGWDRGYEQYF. The CDR3 nucleotides are TGTGCCAGCGGGTGGGACAGGGGCTACGAGCAGTACTTC.

The sample holds one count of this clone. The chain employs TRBV2 and TRBJ2-7, with 10 bases identical to TRBD2. The germline gives CDR1 SNHLY, CDR2 FYNNEI. Germline trimming cut 5 bases from V and 0 bases from J; bases unmatched to any gene: 7. The CDR3 covers 16 residues. For the CDR3, the DNA is TGTGCCAGCAGTTTCGGACTAGCGGCGAGCTCCTACGAGCAGTACTTC. It yields the protein CASSFGLAASSYEQYF.

V gene TRBV6-4 combines with J gene TRBJ1-2; TRBD1 agrees at 7 bases. The germline V gene encodes CDR1 MRHNA and CDR2 SNTAGT. The CDR3 spans 15 residues. V was pared by 5 bases and J by 3 bases, with 9 bases of the junction left unmatched. Here the CDR3 DNA reads TGTGCCAGCAGTACCGGACAGGCGGGAGACTATGGCTACACCTTC. Protein: CASSTGQAGDYGYTF.

By its share, this clone is medium-sized. The chain uses TRBV10-3 and TRBJ2-4; D not resolved. V was shortened by 0 bases and J by 5 bases, with 8 bases between the two germline ends. The germline gives CDR1 ENHRY, CDR2 SYGVKD. The CDR3 contains 14 residues. CDR3 sequence (DNA): TGTGCCATCAGTGAGTCGGGGAAACAAAACATTCAGTACTTC. It yields the protein CAISESGKQNIQYF.

This chain joins TRBV7-2 and TRBJ1-6, with D unresolved. The germline gives CDR1 SGHTA, CDR2 FQGNSA. V was cut by 5 bases and J by 6 bases, with 14 bases left in between. The CDR3 is made up of 15 amino acids. The CDR3 reads CASSVDTWGNSPLHF. CDR3 coding DNA: TGTGCCAGCAGCGTAGATACTTGGGGTAATTCACCCCTCCACTTT.

This clone is medium-sized in the sample. Other DNA sequences within the sample encode an identical CDR3. The rearrangement joins TRBV19 to TRBJ1-2; no definite D call. The CDR3 is 13 residues long. Germline V gene sequence: CDR1 LNHDA, CDR2 SQIVND (reference sequence). V shed 9 bases and J shed 0 bases, with 11 bases lying between them. This CDR3 is CASRRETNYGYTF. CDR3 in DNA: TGTGCCAGCAGAAGAGAGACTAACTATGGCTACACCTTC.

This clone showed up just once. The rearrangement joins TRBV7-2 to TRBJ2-4, with 7 bases matching TRBD1. This CDR3 spans 16 amino acids. Germline V gives CDR1 SGHTA, CDR2 FQGNSA. J was trimmed by 1 base and V by 1 base; bases with no gene match: 4. CDR3 bases: TGTGCCAGCAGCTTAGGAGGGGGCGCCGCCAAAAACATTCAGTACTTC. This translates into CASSLGGGAAKNIQYF.

This clone has only one observation. DNA of the CDR3: TGTGCCAGCTCACCGGACAGGGGACAGCCCCAGCATTTT. Translated, it gives CASSPDRGQPQHF. The chain employs TRBV18 and TRBJ1-5; 9 nucleotides align to TRBD1. Unmatched junction bases numbered 1, after V lost 3 bases and J lost 7 bases. CDR3 size: 13 residues. In germline, CDR1 is KGHSH, CDR2 LQKENI. Drawing the rest from reference TRBV18 and TRBJ1-5, the complete variable domain is NAGVMQNPRHLVRRRGQEARLRCSPMKGHSHVYWYRQLPEEGLKFMVYLQKENIIDESGMPKERFSAEFPKEGPSILRIQQVVRGDSAAYFCASSPDRGQPQHFGDGTRLSIL.

This clone occurred a few times. The chain couples TRBV29-1 to TRBJ2-3; D is unclear. Trimming took 4 bases from V and 0 from J, leaving 8 bases between them. Germline CDR1 SQVTM, CDR2 ANQGSEA. The CDR3 runs to 13 residues. The CDR3: CSVGVSSTDTQYF. The CDR3 coding sequence is TGCAGCGTTGGGGTCTCTAGCACAGATACGCAGTATTTT.